This entry lists 32 T cell receptor beta chains sequenced from one sample in a study of T-cell memory formation after mild COVID-19. TCRdb reprocessed the 5' RACE reads via MiXCR and lists one record per CDR3 protein. Among approximately 200,000 distinct CDR3 sequences, approximately 16% were seen once, and the ten largest hold about 2.1%. Material: PBMCs or a T cell subset sorted from them (not recorded which). Source of these receptors: an adult woman who had mild COVID-19 (a few samples of this study predate the infection). Cell type and time point are not known.

The CDR3 DNA reads TGTGCCAGCAGCCCAAGAGGGGGTGAAGCTTTCTTT. Its translation: CASSPRGGEAFF. The chain combines TRBV9 with TRBJ1-1; D perhaps matches TRBD1 (6 bases). Between the trimmed V and J ends, which lost 4 bases and 7 bases, there was a span of 11 bases. The CDR3 is made up of 12 amino acids. CDR1 SGDLS and CDR2 YYNGEE come from the germline V gene.

This clonotype appeared a few times. The chain uses TRBV6-1 and TRBJ2-1; D is possibly TRBD1 or TRBD2 (6 bases each). Germline V gene sequence: CDR1 MNHNS, CDR2 SASEGT. V gave up 2 bases and J gave up 4 bases, with 15 bases separating them. The CDR3 contains 16 residues. CDR3 coding DNA: TGTGCCAGCAGTGAACAAGGGGGGCTGGAGTACAATGAGCAGTTCTTC. Amino acid sequence: CASSEQGGLEYNEQFF.

The genes are TRBV7-2 and TRBJ2-5; D is unresolved. Germline CDR1 is SGHTA and CDR2 is FQGNSA. V lost 5 bases to trimming and J lost 1 base, with 11 bases between them. The CDR3 length is 14 residues. The CDR3 nucleotides are TGTGCCAGCAGCCAGAGCAGATCCCAAGAGACCCAGTACTTC. Encoded protein: CASSQSRSQETQYF.

This clonotype was seen many times. This sequence joins TRBV7-2 and TRBJ2-2; no definite D call. The CDR3 has 17 amino acids. Germline CDR1 is SGHTA and CDR2 is FQGNSA. Trimming stripped 1 base from V and 5 bases from J, with 17 bases between. CDR3 sequence reads: CASSLDDGVRYTGELFF. DNA for the CDR3: TGTGCCAGCAGCTTAGATGATGGGGTTCGATATACCGGGGAGCTGTTTTTT.

J is TRBJ2-2 and V is TRBV7-8; TRBD2 matches at 10 bases. The CDR3 consists of 16 residues. CDR1 SGHVS and CDR2 FQNEAQ come from the germline V gene. Unmatched junction bases numbered 4, after V lost 4 bases and J lost 2 bases. CDR3 protein: CASSSSGGANTGELFF. Here the CDR3 DNA reads TGTGCCAGCAGCTCGAGCGGGGGGGCAAACACCGGGGAGCTGTTTTTT.

This clonotype appeared a few times. The J gene is TRBJ2-7, the V gene TRBV5-1; 9 bases match TRBD1. The CDR3 totals 13 residues. Germline CDR1 reads SGHRS; CDR2 reads YFSETQ. V lost 4 bases, J lost 6 bases, and 5 bases stayed unmatched. The CDR3 coding sequence is TGCGCCAGCAGCCTTTCGACAGGGGGCGAGCAGTACTTC. It translates to CASSLSTGGEQYF.

This clonotype was seen many times. The chain combines TRBV5-1 with TRBJ2-3; perhaps TRBD2 as D (9 bases). The germline V gene encodes CDR1 SGHRS and CDR2 YFSETQ. V shed 4 bases and J shed 0 bases, with 30 bases lying between them. The CDR3 is 21 residues long. The CDR3 bases are TGCGCCAGCAGCCGTATCCCAACAACAGCGGGAGGACAGGGAAGCACAGATACGCAGTATTTT. It specifies CASSRIPTTAGGQGSTDTQYF.

The chain employs TRBV10-3 and TRBJ2-7, with 9 nucleotides matching TRBD1. The CDR3 is 15 amino acids. J lost 1 base, V lost 6 bases, and 7 bases had no gene match. Germline values: CDR1 ENHRY, CDR2 SYGVKD. CDR3 region: CAISFYGTGSYEQYF. The CDR3 DNA follows: TGTGCCATCAGCTTTTACGGGACAGGGTCCTACGAGCAGTACTTC.

The chain is built from TRBV24-1 and TRBJ1-1; maybe TRBD1 (6 bases). V was clipped by 3 bases and J by 11 bases, with 15 bases between them. In germline, CDR1 is KGHDR, CDR2 SFDVKD. The CDR3 extends over 13 amino acids. Here the CDR3 DNA reads TGTGCCACCAGTGATGGGGTGGACAGACGGGCTTTCTTT. It specifies CATSDGVDRRAFF.

This clonotype has more than one count but fewer than ten. The chain joins TRBV5-4 to TRBJ2-1; D call uncertain. Looked up from germline, CDR1 is SGHNT and CDR2 is YYREEE (reference sequence). This CDR3 spans 15 amino acids. Trimming took off 4 bases at V and 7 bases at J, with 18 bases between the two ends. CDR3 coding DNA: TGTGCCAGCAGCGTAGAAAGGGTATTAATTAATGAGCAGTTCTTC. Translating it yields CASSVERVLINEQFF.

This clonotype showed up just a few times. The CDR3 DNA is TGCGCCAGCAGCTTGACGTCCCAGGGGGCGCAAAACTATGGCTACACCTTC. Residues: CASSLTSQGAQNYGYTF. J is TRBJ1-2 and V is TRBV5-1; 8 bases match TRBD1. CDR3 size: 17 residues. Germline V gene sequence: CDR1 SGHRS, CDR2 YFSETQ. Unmatched junction bases numbered 10, after V lost 1 base and J lost 2 bases.

The chain employs TRBV11-2 and TRBJ2-3; 15 bases are a match to TRBD2. Germline loops: CDR1 SGHAT, CDR2 FQNNGV. The CDR3 totals 17 residues. Unmatched junction bases numbered 4, after V lost 4 bases and J lost 2 bases. For the CDR3, the DNA is TGTGCCAGCAGCTGGACTAGCGGGGGGGCCCTCACAGATACGCAGTATTTT. Its protein product is CASSWTSGGALTDTQYF.

This clonotype has a handful of counts. J is TRBJ2-4 and V is TRBV10-3; tentatively, D is TRBD2 (7 bases). Germline-derived CDR1 and CDR2 are ENHRY and SYGVKD. This CDR3 spans 15 amino acids. V lost 2 bases, J lost 7 bases, and 15 bases lay in between. CDR3 coding DNA: TGTGCCATCAGTGAGGAGGGAGGGGGTCTCAACATTCAGTACTTC. Residues: CAISEEGGGLNIQYF.

This sequence joins TRBV18 and TRBJ1-1, with 8 bases identical to TRBD1. The V and J ends lost 3 bases and 6 bases, in that order; junction bases with no gene match: 6. The CDR3 spans 14 residues. The V gene's germline CDR1 is KGHSH and CDR2 LQKENI. The chain's CDR3 is CASSPQGARAEAFF. CDR3 coding DNA: TGTGCCAGCTCACCCCAGGGGGCACGCGCTGAAGCTTTCTTT. The full variable domain, in which reference TRBV18 and TRBJ1-1 provide the parts outside the CDR3, is NAGVMQNPRHLVRRRGQEARLRCSPMKGHSHVYWYRQLPEEGLKFMVYLQKENIIDESGMPKERFSAEFPKEGPSILRIQQVVRGDSAAYFCASSPQGARAEAFFGQGTRLTVV.

This sequence joins TRBV5-1 and TRBJ2-2; D unresolved. CDR1 is SGHRS and CDR2 is YFSETQ in the germline V gene. Trimming pared 5 bases from V and 6 bases from J, leaving 5 bases between. The CDR3 has 11 amino acids. The CDR3 bases are TGCGCCAGCAGAGCATCCGGGGAGCTGTTTTTT. It is translated as CASRASGELFF.

This clonotype is judged medium-sized. This CDR3 is CASSSLTGSSYNEQFF. DNA for the CDR3: TGTGCCAGCAGTAGCTTAACGGGGAGCTCCTACAATGAGCAGTTCTTC. The chain links TRBV11-2 to TRBJ2-1; D perhaps matches TRBD2 (5 bases). This CDR3 contains 16 residues. Germline V gene lookup returns CDR1 SGHAT and CDR2 FQNNGV. V lost 6 bases, J lost 0 bases, and 15 bases lay in between.

The chain employs TRBV5-1 and TRBJ2-3; no definite D call. Germline CDR1 SGHRS, CDR2 YFSETQ. The CDR3 is 13 residues long. Trimming left V 1 base short and J 2 bases short, with 5 bases between. The CDR3 is CASSLYLTDTQYF. DNA for the CDR3: TGCGCCAGCAGCTTGTATCTCACAGATACGCAGTATTTT. The whole variable domain, remainder taken from reference TRBV5-1 and TRBJ2-3, is KAGVTQTPRYLIKTRGQQVTLSCSPISGHRSVSWYQQTPGQGLQFLFEYFSETQRNKGNFPGRFSGRQFSNSRSEMNVSTLELGDSALYLCASSLYLTDTQYFGPGTRLTVL.

This chain uses TRBV7-2 with TRBJ2-4; tentative D call: TRBD1 (6 bases). Trimming shortened V by 5 bases and J by 3 bases, and 14 bases separated the two germline ends. The CDR3 is made up of 15 amino acids. Germline V CDR1 and CDR2: SGHTA, FQGNSA. CDR3 nucleotide sequence: TGTGCCAGCAGCCCGCCCTGGGACATCAAAAACATTCAGTACTTC. Protein sequence: CASSPPWDIKNIQYF.

This clonotype was detected only once. The genes are TRBV15 and TRBJ1-6; a weak D match, TRBD1 (5 bases). Germline CDR1 LNHNV, CDR2 YYDKDF (reference sequence). This CDR3 is 13 amino acids long. Trimming took off 8 bases at V and 4 bases at J, with 9 bases between the two ends. CDR3 nucleotide sequence: TGTGCCACCTCAGGGACTTATAATTCACCCCTCCACTTT. Translation: CATSGTYNSPLHF.

This clonotype was counted a few times. The chain carries TRBV20-1 and TRBJ1-5; the match to TRBD1 covers 8 bases. V trimming: 3 bases; J trimming: 7 bases; junction bases outside the gene matches: 5. The germline V gene encodes CDR1 DFQATT and CDR2 SNEGSKA (reference sequence). This CDR3 comprises 13 residues. This CDR3 is CSASQGAGQPQHF. The CDR3 DNA reads TGCAGTGCTAGCCAGGGGGCTGGACAGCCCCAGCATTTT.

The sample holds a few counts of this clonotype. This chain links TRBV5-1 with TRBJ2-3; 8 bases agree with TRBD2. Per the germline V gene, CDR1 is SGHRS and CDR2 is YFSETQ. The CDR3 is 16 residues long. After removal of 4 bases from V and 0 bases from J, the junction contained 7 bases not matched to a gene. CDR3 loop: CASSQLAATSTDTQYF. CDR3 bases: TGCGCCAGCAGCCAACTAGCGGCCACTAGCACAGATACGCAGTATTTT.

This clonotype was recorded many times. The rearrangement links TRBV24-1 to TRBJ2-1; D possibly corresponds to TRBD2 (5 bases). This CDR3 has 16 residues. Trimming shortened V by 5 bases and J by 0 bases, and 13 bases separated the two germline ends. Germline-derived CDR1 and CDR2 are KGHDR and SFDVKD. The DNA of the CDR3 is TGTGCCACCAGTGCCCCGGACTCCTCCTCCTACAATGAGCAGTTCTTC. Translation gives CATSAPDSSSYNEQFF.

J is TRBJ2-7 and V is TRBV5-1; D is possibly TRBD1 (6 bases). Germline V gives CDR1 SGHRS, CDR2 YFSETQ. V lost 1 base and J lost 3, with 17 bases in between. There are 16 residues in the CDR3. As DNA, the CDR3 is TGCGCCAGCAGCTTGCTTACCGGGACATTCTACTACGAGCAGTACTTC. Translation: CASSLLTGTFYYEQYF.

The V and J genes are TRBV2 and TRBJ2-2, with D tentatively TRBD1 (5 bases). Trimming cost V 6 bases and J 5 bases, with 13 bases left between them. Germline V gene lookup returns CDR1 SNHLY and CDR2 FYNNEI. This CDR3 has 14 amino acids. The CDR3 nucleotides read TGTGCCAGCAGCGGAGACAGAGGAACCGGGGAGCTGTTTTTT. Amino acids: CASSGDRGTGELFF.

This clonotype was recorded many times. J is TRBJ2-2 and V is TRBV12-3 or TRBV12-4, with 9 bases aligning to TRBD1. The CDR3 has 15 amino acids. Trimming removed 9 bases from V and 5 bases from J; junction bases left unmatched: 10. DNA for the CDR3: TGTGCCAGTACCCCGGGACAGGGTCGAACCGGGGAGCTGTTTTTT. Its translation: CASTPGQGRTGELFF.

The V gene is TRBV2, the J gene TRBJ1-2; possibly TRBD1 for D (5 bases). V shed 4 bases and J shed 0 bases, with 6 bases lying between them. The CDR3 contains 13 residues. The germline V gene encodes CDR1 SNHLY and CDR2 FYNNEI. Written as DNA, the CDR3 is TGTGCCAGCAGTGGACAGTCTAACTATGGCTACACCTTC. Amino acids: CASSGQSNYGYTF.

The V gene is TRBV10-3, the J gene TRBJ1-1; D not resolved. The CDR3 is 13 residues long. The germline gives CDR1 ENHRY, CDR2 SYGVKD. Between the trimmed V and J ends, which lost 10 bases and 1 base, there was a span of 13 bases. CDR3 residues: CATRSPGNTEAFF. The CDR3 DNA sequence: TGTGCCACCAGAAGCCCCGGGAACACTGAAGCTTTCTTT.

There are a few counts of this clonotype. V gene TRBV20-1 combines with J gene TRBJ2-2; D is possibly TRBD2 (5 bases). From germline, CDR1 is DFQATT and CDR2 SNEGSKA (reference sequence). Trimming shortened V by 1 base and J by 4 bases, and 10 bases separated the two germline ends. The CDR3 sequence is 14 residues long. The CDR3 protein is CSARAGGGTGELFF. Written as DNA, the CDR3 is TGCAGTGCTAGAGCCGGAGGAGGCACCGGGGAGCTGTTTTTT.

There are a few counts of this clonotype. This sequence joins TRBV3-1 and TRBJ1-1; maybe TRBD1 (6 bases). CDR3 length equals 12 residues. Germline CDR1 LGHDT, CDR2 YNNKEL (reference sequence). Trimming pared 7 bases from V and 10 bases from J, leaving 16 bases between. The CDR3 is CASKAPGQRAFF. The CDR3 region has the DNA TGTGCCAGCAAGGCCCCGGGACAAAGAGCTTTCTTT.

The gene calls are TRBV5-1 and TRBJ2-7; D not resolved. CDR3 size: 16 residues. Germline assignment: CDR1 SGHRS and CDR2 YFSETQ. V lost 4 bases to trimming and J lost 5 bases, with 22 bases between them. CDR3 DNA sequence: TGCGCCAGCAGCCTTGGCACCGCTACAGCAATCGACGAGCAGTACTTC. This gives the protein CASSLGTATAIDEQYF. The variable domain in full, with the rest retrieved from reference TRBV5-1 and TRBJ2-7, is KAGVTQTPRYLIKTRGQQVTLSCSPISGHRSVSWYQQTPGQGLQFLFEYFSETQRNKGNFPGRFSGRQFSNSRSEMNVSTLELGDSALYLCASSLGTATAIDEQYFGPGTRLTVT.

The V and J genes are TRBV12-3 or TRBV12-4 and TRBJ1-2, with D possibly TRBD1 on 6 matching bases. The CDR3 totals 15 residues. Trimming shortened V by 3 bases and J by 4 bases, and 15 bases separated the two germline ends. The CDR3 reads CASSLRRRGIYGYTF. CDR3 in DNA: TGTGCCAGCAGTTTGCGGAGGAGGGGGATCTATGGCTACACCTTC.

This clonotype appeared a few times. The chain carries TRBV20-1 and TRBJ2-1; D remains ambiguous. V shed 6 bases and J shed 0 bases, with 12 bases lying between them. This CDR3 is built from 14 residues. The germline CDR1 and CDR2 sequences are DFQATT and SNEGSKA (reference sequence). CDR3 loop: CSADRSSSYNEQFF. The CDR3 DNA sequence: TGCAGTGCGGACCGGTCTAGCTCCTACAATGAGCAGTTCTTC.